Presented here are 24 T cell receptor beta chains from one specimen sequenced in a study of blood T cell repertoires in COVID-19. Method: immunoSEQ multiplex PCR; TCRdb's copy keeps in-frame clones and lacks some. This table has around 220,000 clones, around 80% appearing once. Sample: PBMCs or T cells enriched from blood (not recorded which). These receptor sequences come from a woman between 40 and 55 years old with acute COVID-19.

The chain recombines TRBV9 with TRBJ1-2, with 11 bases that match TRBD1. V lost 0 bases to trimming and J lost 0 bases; unmatched junction nucleotides: 7. CDR1 is SGDLS, CDR2 YYNGEE, per germline. This CDR3 is built from 18 residues. In DNA, the CDR3 is TGTGCCAGCAGCGTAGCGGGGACAGGGGGGGCCCCTAACTATGGCTACACCTTC. It encodes CASSVAGTGGAPNYGYTF. The whole variable domain, remainder taken from reference TRBV9 and TRBJ1-2, is DSGVTQTPKHLITATGQRVTLRCSPRSGDLSVYWYQQSLDQGLQFLIQYYNGEERAKGNILERFSAQQFPDLHSELNLSSLELGDSALYFCASSVAGTGGAPNYGYTFGSGTRLTVV.

The table lists this clone with a count of one. The chain recombines TRBV9 with TRBJ2-1, with D tentatively TRBD2 (5 bases). With 0 bases removed from V and 2 bases from J, the gap between germline ends came to 12 bases. This CDR3 has 16 amino acids. Germline lookup yields CDR1 SGDLS and CDR2 YYNGEE. This chain's CDR3 is CASSVGASSAYNEQFF. The CDR3 region has the DNA TGTGCCAGCAGCGTAGGGGCTAGCTCTGCCTACAATGAGCAGTTCTTC.

With regard to this clone: The sample has other DNA sequences that encode this CDR3 too. The chain carries TRBV29-1 and TRBJ2-7; possible D gene TRBD1, 5 bases. The germline gives CDR1 SQVTM, CDR2 ANQGSEA. The CDR3 runs to 12 residues. V lost 7 bases to trimming and J lost 2 bases, with 12 bases between them. The CDR3 is CSARTGPYEQYF. DNA for the CDR3: TGCAGCGCCCGCACAGGTCCCTACGAGCAGTACTTC.

J is TRBJ1-2 and V is TRBV30; 8 bases line up with TRBD1. Trimming cost V 4 bases and J 8 bases; bases outside gene matches: 12. Germline-derived CDR1 and CDR2 are GTSNPN and SVGIG (reference sequence). The CDR3 is made up of 14 amino acids. The CDR3 DNA reads as TGTGCCTGGAAGAGGACAGGGCTTTCGGAAGGCTACACCTTC. Protein sequence: CAWKRTGLSEGYTF. The complete variable domain, with remaining parts taken from reference TRBV30 and TRBJ1-2, reads SQTIHQWPATLVQPVGSPLSLECTVEGTSNPNLYWYRQAAGRGLQLLFYSVGIGQISSEVPQNLSASRPQDRQFILSSKKLLLSDSGFYLCAWKRTGLSEGYTFGSGTRLTVV.

The V call is TRBV14, the J call TRBJ1-2; the D gene is possibly TRBD1 (5 bases). The germline V gene has CDR1 SGHDN and CDR2 FVKESK. The CDR3 length is 14 residues. The V end lost 1 base, the J end lost 7 bases, and 13 bases lay between the germline ends. The CDR3 nucleotides are TGTGCCAGCAGCCAAGTTGTTGGGGCGGCTGGCTACACCTTC. This encodes CASSQVVGAAGYTF.

The rearrangement uses TRBV10-3 and TRBJ2-5; 12 bases align to TRBD2. The trim removed 5 bases at V and 1 base at J, leaving 2 bases unmatched. CDR3 length: 15 amino acids. Looked up from germline, CDR1 is ENHRY and CDR2 is SYGVKD. CDR3 in amino acids: CAISPTSGGQETQYF. CDR3 sequence (DNA): TGTGCCATCAGTCCGACTAGCGGGGGCCAAGAGACCCAGTACTTC.

V usage is TRBV4-1 and J usage is TRBJ1-1; tentative D call: TRBD1 (6 bases). Per the germline V gene, CDR1 is MGHRA and CDR2 is YSYEKL. The CDR3 is 15 amino acids. V was clipped by 0 bases and J by 3 bases, with 11 bases between them. DNA of the CDR3: TGCGCCAGCAGCCAAGAGACAGGTGGGGACACTGAAGCTTTCTTT. It translates to CASSQETGGDTEAFF.

The CDR3 loop reads CATSVQGAGTGELFF. In nucleotides, the CDR3 is TGTGCCACCAGTGTCCAGGGGGCTGGCACCGGGGAGCTGTTTTTT. The rearrangement links TRBV24-1 to TRBJ2-2; 8 bases match TRBD1. Germline values: CDR1 KGHDR, CDR2 SFDVKD. Germline trimming cut 5 bases from V and 4 bases from J; bases unmatched to any gene: 5. The CDR3 is 15 amino acids.

The J gene is TRBJ1-5, the V gene TRBV28, with a tentative D call TRBD1 (5 bases). Germline lookup yields CDR1 MDHEN and CDR2 SYDVKM. The V gene lost 6 bases and the J gene lost 1 base, with 10 bases spanning the gap. This CDR3 is built from 14 residues. CDR3 DNA: TGTGCCAGCAGCCCGTACAGGAGCAATCAGCCCCAGCATTTT. Translation: CASSPYRSNQPQHF.

V usage is TRBV5-6 and J usage is TRBJ2-7; perhaps TRBD2 as D (7 bases). The CDR3 is 14 amino acids. Germline CDR1 is SGHDT and CDR2 is YYEEEE. The ends were cut back, 4 bases at V and 2 bases at J, with 13 bases in the middle. CDR3 in amino acids: CASSLGGDTYEQYF. In DNA, the CDR3 is TGTGCCAGCAGCCTAGGGGGGGATACCTACGAGCAGTACTTC.

V and J are TRBV5-1 and TRBJ2-1; no clear D gene. The CDR3 totals 14 residues. Germline loops: CDR1 SGHRS, CDR2 YFSETQ. Trimming stripped 0 bases from V and 7 bases from J, with 11 bases between. The CDR3 DNA follows: TGCGCCAGCAGCTTGGGACAAACACAGAATGAGCAGTTCTTC. Residues: CASSLGQTQNEQFF. The entire variable domain, with the rest obtained from reference TRBV5-1 and TRBJ2-1, is as follows: KAGVTQTPRYLIKTRGQQVTLSCSPISGHRSVSWYQQTPGQGLQFLFEYFSETQRNKGNFPGRFSGRQFSNSRSEMNVSTLELGDSALYLCASSLGQTQNEQFFGPGTRLTVL.

The genes are TRBV28 and TRBJ2-5; tentative D call: TRBD2 (7 bases). This CDR3 spans 14 amino acids. Trimming left V 7 bases short and J 2 bases short, with 14 bases between. Looked up from germline, CDR1 is MDHEN and CDR2 is SYDVKM. CDR3 residues: CASNEGGPQETQYF. For the CDR3, the DNA is TGTGCCAGCAACGAGGGGGGGCCTCAAGAGACCCAGTACTTC.

The chain employs TRBV28 and TRBJ1-1; D gene unclear. This CDR3 is 15 amino acids long. The V gene lost 2 bases and the J gene lost 2 bases, with 12 bases spanning the gap. From germline, CDR1 is MDHEN and CDR2 SYDVKM. CDR3 protein: CASSLVGSSNTEAFF. CDR3 sequence (DNA): TGTGCCAGCAGTTTAGTTGGGAGCAGCAACACTGAAGCTTTCTTT.

The gene calls are TRBV3-1 (or the pseudogene TRBV3-2) and TRBJ2-5; 10 bases map to TRBD2. The CDR3 spans 16 residues. Germline trimming cut 4 bases from V and 5 bases from J; bases unmatched to any gene: 10. From germline, CDR1 is LGHDT and CDR2 YNNKEL (reference sequence). The CDR3 loop reads CASSLWKRGGRETQYF. DNA for the CDR3: TGTGCCAGCAGCCTATGGAAGCGGGGGGGCCGGGAGACCCAGTACTTC.

This chain uses TRBV19 with TRBJ2-2; D may be TRBD1 (6 bases). Per germline, CDR1 LNHDA and CDR2 SQIVND (reference sequence). V lost 7 bases and J lost 6, with 15 bases in between. This CDR3 spans 14 amino acids. CDR3 sequence: CASKSPGQAGELFF. The CDR3 DNA reads TGTGCCAGTAAATCCCCGGGACAAGCCGGGGAGCTGTTTTTT.

The gene calls are TRBV3-1 (or the pseudogene TRBV3-2) and TRBJ2-7; D is unresolved. Trimming removed 0 bases at V and 2 bases at J, with 2 bases between. This CDR3 has 12 residues. Germline V CDR1 and CDR2: LGHDT, YNNKEL (reference sequence). The DNA for the CDR3 is TGTGCCAGCAGCCAAGATACCTACGAGCAGTACTTC. It encodes CASSQDTYEQYF.

J is TRBJ1-2 and V is TRBV7-2; a possible D gene is TRBD1 (6 bases). Germline V gene lookup returns CDR1 SGHTA and CDR2 FQGNSA. CDR3 size: 15 residues. Between the trimmed V and J ends, which lost 1 base and 8 bases, there was a span of 17 bases. The CDR3 DNA sequence: TGTGCCAGCAGCTTAGATGGTCCAGGGGCCCGGGGCTACACCTTC. This encodes CASSLDGPGARGYTF. The variable domain in full, with the rest retrieved from reference TRBV7-2 and TRBJ1-2, is GAGVSQSPSNKVTEKGKDVELRCDPISGHTALYWYRQSLGQGLEFLIYFQGNSAPDKSGLPSDRFSAERTGGSVSTLTIQRTQQEDSAVYLCASSLDGPGARGYTFGSGTRLTVV.

The chain has TRBV21-1 and TRBJ1-1. TRBV21-1 is recorded as a pseudogene. The CDR3 consists of 14 residues. In DNA, the CDR3 is TGTGCCAGCAGCAAAACAACGGGGGACACTGAAGCTTTCTTT. This translates into CASSKTTGDTEAFF.

This chain connects TRBV18 to TRBJ2-1, with TRBD1 identical over 9 bases. Per the germline V gene, CDR1 is KGHSH and CDR2 is LQKENI. The CDR3 covers 15 residues. J gave up 5 bases and V 1 base, and 3 bases lay outside the gene matches. The CDR3 region is CASSPRQGGNNEQFF. CDR3 coding DNA: TGTGCCAGCTCACCACGACAGGGGGGAAACAATGAGCAGTTCTTC.

V is TRBV15 and J is TRBJ2-2; tentatively, D is TRBD1 (5 bases). The germline V and J ends were trimmed by 3 bases and 5 bases, with 22 bases remaining between them. CDR3 length: 18 amino acids. Germline V gene data show CDR1 as LNHNV and CDR2 as YYDKDF (reference sequence). The CDR3 DNA follows: TGTGCCACCAGCAGCTATCTTACAGGAAAGGCGGATACCGGGGAGCTGTTTTTT. Its translation is CATSSYLTGKADTGELFF.

This chain joins TRBV28 and TRBJ2-7; 12 bases map to TRBD2. The CDR3 contains 17 residues. V lost 4 bases, J lost 7 bases, and 14 bases stayed unmatched. The germline gives CDR1 MDHEN, CDR2 SYDVKM. CDR3 DNA: TGTGCCAGCAGTTCCCCGGGCCTGGGACTAGCGGGCGAGGAGCAGTACTTC. This translates into CASSSPGLGLAGEEQYF.

The chain couples TRBV5-8 to TRBJ2-1, with 12 bases aligning to TRBD2. V shed 7 bases, J shed 5 bases, and the junction held 16 bases outside the gene matches. The CDR3 length is 18 residues. The V gene's germline CDR1 is SGHTS and CDR2 YDEGEE. The DNA for the CDR3 is TGTGCCAGCCTCCGGAAGACTAGCGGGAGCAGTCTGAACAATGAGCAGTTCTTC. Its translation is CASLRKTSGSSLNNEQFF.

This clone appeared a few times. The V call is TRBV6-1, the J call TRBJ2-7, with TRBD1 matching 10 bases. The V gene end was trimmed by 0 bases and the J gene end by 3 bases; junction bases not matched to a gene: 5. Germline lookup yields CDR1 MNHNS and CDR2 SASEGT. There are 16 residues in the CDR3. The DNA for the CDR3 is TGTGCCAGCAGTGAAGCTGGGACAGGGGCCCGCTACGAGCAGTACTTC. Its protein is CASSEAGTGARYEQYF.

V gene TRBV30 combines with J gene TRBJ1-6; D is unclear. V dropped 3 bases and J dropped 8 bases, with 11 bases sitting between them. CDR3 size: 13 residues. The germline V gene encodes CDR1 GTSNPN and CDR2 SVGIG (reference sequence). The chain's CDR3 is CAWSDGVHSPLHF. For the CDR3, the DNA is TGTGCCTGGAGCGACGGGGTGCATTCACCCCTCCACTTT.